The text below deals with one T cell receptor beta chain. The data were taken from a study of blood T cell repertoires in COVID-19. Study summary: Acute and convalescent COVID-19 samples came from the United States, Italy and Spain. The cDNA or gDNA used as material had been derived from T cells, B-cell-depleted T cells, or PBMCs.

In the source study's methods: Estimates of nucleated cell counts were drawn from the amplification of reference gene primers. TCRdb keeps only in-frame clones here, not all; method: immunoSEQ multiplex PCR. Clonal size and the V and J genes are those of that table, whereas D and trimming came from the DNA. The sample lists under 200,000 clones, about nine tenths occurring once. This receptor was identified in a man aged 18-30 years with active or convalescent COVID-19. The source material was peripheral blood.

Here the CDR3 reads CASSQGTGAEKLFF. CDR3 bases: TGTGCCAGCAGCCAAGGGACAGGGGCGGAAAAACTGTTTTTT. This chain uses TRBV3-1 (or the pseudogene TRBV3-2) with TRBJ1-4; 9 nucleotides match TRBD1. V lost 1 base, J lost 8 bases, and 2 bases stayed unmatched. This CDR3 comprises 14 residues. Germline V gene lookup returns CDR1 LGHDT and CDR2 YNNKEL (reference sequence).